This T cell receptor beta chain was profiled in a study of identical twins. Worth noting for this clonotype: Its antigen is not identified.

The authors used template switching to add a universal primer site and gave cDNA unique molecular identifiers. TCRdb passed the 5' RACE reads through MiXCR, listing each CDR3 protein once. The sample holds fewer than 250,000 distinct CDR3 sequences, 9.4% seen once. Points from the study as a whole: Insertions were fewer in abundant cord blood beta clonotypes, whereas memory repertoires showed none of this pattern. Among beta out-of-frame sequences, excess sharing between twins appeared weaker.

This CDR3 region has 14 residues. Germline CDR1 is LGHDT and CDR2 is YNNKEL (reference sequence). V dropped 4 bases and J dropped 5; count of bases not matched to a gene: 4. The rearrangement uses TRBV3-1 and TRBJ1-4, with TRBD1 matching over 7 bases. This clonotype originated in a woman younger than 35 in good health. The sequencing input was memory (CD45RO+) T cells sorted from blood. The CDR3 sequence: CASSLDRANEKLFF. CDR3 sequence (DNA): TGTGCCAGCAGCCTTGACAGGGCCAATGAAAAACTGTTTTTT. Combining the CDR3 with reference TRBV3-1 and TRBJ1-4 gives the whole variable domain DTAVSQTPKYLVTQMGNDKSIKCEQNLGHDTMYWYKQDSKKFLKIMFSYNNKELIINETVPNRFSPKSPDKAHLNLHINSLELGDSAVYFCASSLDRANEKLFFGSGTQLSVL.